Shown below are 2 T cell receptor beta chains from a single sample sequenced in a study of blood T cell repertoires in COVID-19. The table came from immunoSEQ multiplex PCR; TCRdb's copy has only in-frame clones and leaves some out. The profile shows a few hundred thousand clones, around 90% of them singletons. Material: PBMCs or T cells enriched from blood (not recorded which). The receptor set was obtained from a woman between 18 and 29 years old with acute COVID-19.

The chain has TRBV7-9 and TRBJ2-3; TRBD1 is a possible D gene (5 bases). CDR1 is SEHNR and CDR2 is FQNEAQ in the germline V gene (reference sequence). Trimming took off 5 bases at V and 6 bases at J, with 12 bases between the two ends. The CDR3 sequence is 13 residues long. The CDR3 DNA reads as TGTGCCAGCAGCGGGGTTGGGGCGGATACGCAGTATTTT. This gives the protein CASSGVGADTQYF.

The count of this clone is one. The chain carries TRBV2 and TRBJ1-5; possibly TRBD1 for D (6 bases). Germline-derived CDR1 and CDR2 are SNHLY and FYNNEI. The CDR3 sequence is 14 residues long. V was shortened by 6 bases and J by 7 bases, with 16 bases between the two germline ends. CDR3 DNA sequence: TGTGCCAGCAGGGCCGAGACAGGTGGCCAGCCCCAGCATTTT. Amino acids: CASRAETGGQPQHF.